The rows below give T cell receptor beta chains drawn from one sample of a study of blood T cells in healthy people across ages. One entry per CDR3 protein, called by TCRdb with MiXCR from the 5' RACE reads. Of some 1.4 million distinct CDR3 sequences in the sample, about 40% were seen once. Sequencing used blood. These receptors originate from a woman aged 18-30 years in good health. CDR3s include the opening cysteine and the closing phenylalanine or tryptophan. A D gene is named only where the DNA matches it firmly. Size values are once, few and many counts, or a class for expanded clones, and some rows have none.

v_call	clone_size	d_call	j_call	cdr3_nt	cdr3_aa
TRBV5-1	.	.	TRBJ1-3	TGCGCCAGCAGCTCCCAACCTGACAGGTCTGGAAACACCATATATTTT	CASSSQPDRSGNTIYF
TRBV5-1	few	TRBD1	TRBJ1-1	TGTGCCAGCAGCCCAGGGGGGGGGCGGACTGAAGCTTTCTTT	CASSPGGGRTEAFF
TRBV28	.	TRBD1	TRBJ1-5	TGTGCCAGCAGCCAGGCCCGGGACAGGGGGTTTTTTGAGCCCCAGCATTTT	CASSQARDRGFFEPQHF
TRBV9	few	TRBD1	TRBJ2-7	TGTGCCAGCAGCGCGCGCCCGGGACAGAATTCCTACGAGCAGTACTTC	CASSARPGQNSYEQYF
TRBV29-1	.	.	TRBJ2-1	TGCAGCGCTGGGGGGCTAGCGTTGGGAGCCTACAATGAGCAGTTCTTC	CSAGGLALGAYNEQFF
TRBV4-2	.	TRBD2	TRBJ2-1	TGTGCCAGCAGCCAAGATCGGGCGGGAGGGCCTTTCTACAATGAGCAGTTCTTC	CASSQDRAGGPFYNEQFF
TRBV3-1	few	.	TRBJ2-1	TGTGCCAGCAGCCCTCCCCCAGCTACCGCCGCGGGTGATGAGCAGTTCTTC	CASSPPPATAAGDEQFF
TRBV6-8	.	.	TRBJ1-1	TGTGCCAGCAGACCCCGGGAGGGTACAGGCGTGGAAGCTTTCTTT	CASRPREGTGVEAFF
TRBV29-1	few	.	TRBJ1-2	TGCAGCGTTGAGGGGGAACGCTATGGCTACACCTTC	CSVEGERYGYTF
TRBV5-1	.	.	TRBJ2-2	TGCGCCAGCAGCTTGCAAGACTCGAACACCGGGGAGCTGTTTTTT	CASSLQDSNTGELFF
TRBV20-1	few	.	TRBJ1-2	TGCAGTGCTAGCCTAGGTCCGTTCAGCTATGGCTACACCTTC	CSASLGPFSYGYTF
TRBV7-9	many	TRBD2	TRBJ2-7	TGTGCCAGCAGCCGGGACTACTCCTACGAGCAGTACTTC	CASSRDYSYEQYF
TRBV6-6	.	TRBD2	TRBJ2-3	TGTGCCAGCAGTTACTCGGCTAGCGGGGGGCCCACAGATACGCAGTATTTT	CASSYSASGGPTDTQYF
TRBV7-2	many	TRBD1	TRBJ1-1	TGTGCCAGCAGCTCGACAGGGATGAACACTGAAGCTTTCTTT	CASSSTGMNTEAFF
TRBV12-3/TRBV12-4	few	.	TRBJ1-1	TGTGCCAGCACCGAGGCCAGGGCTTACGAAGCTTTCTTT	CASTEARAYEAFF
TRBV10-3	.	.	TRBJ2-1	TGTGCCATCAGCCCCGGGGCTAGCAGAAACAATGAGCAGTTCTTC	CAISPGASRNNEQFF
TRBV18	.	.	TRBJ2-5	TGTGCCAGCTCACAAGGGGAGGTTCAAGAGACCCAGTACTTC	CASSQGEVQETQYF
TRBV7-2	.	.	TRBJ2-5	TGTGCCAGCAGCTCTCCCTCCCGCGGGCCAAGCTCCTACAATGAGCAGTACTTC	CASSSPSRGPSSYNEQYF
TRBV12-3/TRBV12-4	.	.	TRBJ1-1	TGTGCCAGCAGTACTTCCCTGGCGGCCACTGAAGCTTTCTTT	CASSTSLAATEAFF
TRBV12-3/TRBV12-4	.	TRBD1	TRBJ1-6	TGTGCCAGCAGTAAAGGACAGGATAATTCACCCCTCCACTTT	CASSKGQDNSPLHF
TRBV28	.	TRBD1	TRBJ2-7	TGTGCCAGCAGTCGAACGACAGGGGGTTACTACGAGCAGTACTTC	CASSRTTGGYYEQYF
TRBV12-3/TRBV12-4	few	TRBD1	TRBJ1-2	TGTGCCAGCACCCGTTGGACAGGGGGCGTTCGGTCCTATGGCTACACCTTC	CASTRWTGGVRSYGYTF
TRBV18	once	TRBD1	TRBJ2-3	TGTGCCAGCTCACCACGGGGGCCAGGGGGCAGCCCAGATACGCAGTATTTT	CASSPRGPGGSPDTQYF
TRBV12-3/TRBV12-4	.	.	TRBJ2-1	TGTGCCAGCAGCCCGCACCTCGGGACCCCCCGCCCCAATGAGCAGTTCTTC	CASSPHLGTPRPNEQFF
TRBV5-1	.	.	TRBJ2-7	TGCGCCAGCAGCAGGGCTGACGGGGGCTACGAGCAGTACTTC	CASSRADGGYEQYF
TRBV3-1	few	.	TRBJ2-3	TGTGCCAGCGCAAGAAGCCTAGTCCAGGATACGCAGTATTTT	CASARSLVQDTQYF
TRBV20-1	.	TRBD2	TRBJ2-1	TGCAGTGCTAGAGTGGCGGCGGGAGGGGGGCTCTCCTACAATGAGCAGTTCTTC	CSARVAAGGGLSYNEQFF
TRBV3-1	.	.	TRBJ2-7	TGTGCCAGCAGCCAAGGGGCCGGGACTTATGGTAGAGAGCAGTACTTC	CASSQGAGTYGREQYF
TRBV4-1	.	.	TRBJ1-1	TGCGCCAGCCGCTCCAAGGGGGGGGCTTTCTTT	CASRSKGGAFF
TRBV2	.	.	TRBJ2-1	TGTGCCAGCAGTGAAGCGGGGCGAAAAGTTGCTGAGCAGTTCTTC	CASSEAGRKVAEQFF
TRBV20-1	.	TRBD1	TRBJ2-3	TGCAGTGCTAGAGATCAGGGGGCGGTCCCAGATACGCAGTATTTT	CSARDQGAVPDTQYF